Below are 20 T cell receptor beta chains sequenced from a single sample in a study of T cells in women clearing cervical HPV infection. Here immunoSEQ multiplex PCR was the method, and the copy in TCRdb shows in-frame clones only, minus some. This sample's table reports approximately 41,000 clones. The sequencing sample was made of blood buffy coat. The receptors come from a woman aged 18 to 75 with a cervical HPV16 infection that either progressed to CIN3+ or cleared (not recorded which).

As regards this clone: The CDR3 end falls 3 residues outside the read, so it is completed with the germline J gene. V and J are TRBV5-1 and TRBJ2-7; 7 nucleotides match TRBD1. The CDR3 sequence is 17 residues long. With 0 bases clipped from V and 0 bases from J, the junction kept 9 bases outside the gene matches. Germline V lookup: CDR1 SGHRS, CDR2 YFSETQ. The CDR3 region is CASSLGGLDRSSYEQYF. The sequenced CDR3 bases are TGCGCCAGCAGCTTGGGCGGCTTGGACAGGAGCTCCTACGAG.

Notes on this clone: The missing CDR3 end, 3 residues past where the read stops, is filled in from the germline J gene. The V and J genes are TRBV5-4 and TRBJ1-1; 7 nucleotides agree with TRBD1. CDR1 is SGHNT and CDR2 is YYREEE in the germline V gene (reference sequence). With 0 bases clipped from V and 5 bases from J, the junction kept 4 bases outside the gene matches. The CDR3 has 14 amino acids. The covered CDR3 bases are TGTGCCAGCAGCTTGGACAGGGGAGGGACTGAA. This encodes CASSLDRGGTE. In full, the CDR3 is CASSLDRGGTEAFF. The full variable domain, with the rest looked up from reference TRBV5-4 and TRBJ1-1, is ETGVTQSPTHLIKTRGQQVTLRCSSQSGHNTVSWYQQALGQGPQFIFQYYREEENGRGNFPPRFSGLQFPNYSSELNVNALELDDSALYLCASSLDRGGTEAFFGQGTRLTVV.

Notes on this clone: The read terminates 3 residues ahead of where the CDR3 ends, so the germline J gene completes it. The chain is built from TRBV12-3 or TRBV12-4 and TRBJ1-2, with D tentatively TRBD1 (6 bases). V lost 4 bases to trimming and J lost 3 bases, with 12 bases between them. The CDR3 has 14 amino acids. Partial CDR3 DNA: TGTGCCAGCAGTTCTTGGACAGAAGACTATGGC. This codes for CASSSWTEDYG. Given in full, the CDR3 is CASSSWTEDYGYTF.

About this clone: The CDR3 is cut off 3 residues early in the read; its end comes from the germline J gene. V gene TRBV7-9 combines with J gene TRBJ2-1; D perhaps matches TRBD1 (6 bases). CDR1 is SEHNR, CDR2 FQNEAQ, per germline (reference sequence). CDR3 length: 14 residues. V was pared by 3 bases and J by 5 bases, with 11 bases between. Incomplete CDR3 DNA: TGTGCCAGCAGCTTTGACAGGCGAGACAATGAG. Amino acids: CASSFDRRDNE. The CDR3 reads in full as CASSFDRRDNEQFF.

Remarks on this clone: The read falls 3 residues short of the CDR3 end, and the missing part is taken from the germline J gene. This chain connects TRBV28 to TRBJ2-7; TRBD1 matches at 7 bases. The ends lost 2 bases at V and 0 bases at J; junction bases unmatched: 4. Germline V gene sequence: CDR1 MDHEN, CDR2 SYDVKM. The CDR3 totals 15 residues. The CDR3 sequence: CASSLDQGVSYEQYF. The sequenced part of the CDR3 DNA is TGTGCCAGCAGTTTAGACCAGGGGGTCTCCTACGAG.

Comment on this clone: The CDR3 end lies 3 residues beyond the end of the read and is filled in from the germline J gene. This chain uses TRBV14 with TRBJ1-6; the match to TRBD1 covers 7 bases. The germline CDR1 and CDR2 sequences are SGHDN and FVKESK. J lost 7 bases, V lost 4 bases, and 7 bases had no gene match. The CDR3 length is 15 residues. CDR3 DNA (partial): TGTGCCAGCAGCCGGAGGACAGGACCGAATTCACCC. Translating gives CASSRRTGPNSP. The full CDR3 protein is CASSRRTGPNSPLHF.

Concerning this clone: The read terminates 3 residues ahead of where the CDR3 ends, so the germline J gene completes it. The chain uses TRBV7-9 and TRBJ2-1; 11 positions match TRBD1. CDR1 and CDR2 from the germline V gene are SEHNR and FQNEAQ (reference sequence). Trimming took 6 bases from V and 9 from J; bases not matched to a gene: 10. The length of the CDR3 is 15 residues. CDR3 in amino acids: CASSHPGQGVGEQFF. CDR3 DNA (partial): TGTGCCAGCAGTCACCCGGGACAGGGGGTTGGTGAG.

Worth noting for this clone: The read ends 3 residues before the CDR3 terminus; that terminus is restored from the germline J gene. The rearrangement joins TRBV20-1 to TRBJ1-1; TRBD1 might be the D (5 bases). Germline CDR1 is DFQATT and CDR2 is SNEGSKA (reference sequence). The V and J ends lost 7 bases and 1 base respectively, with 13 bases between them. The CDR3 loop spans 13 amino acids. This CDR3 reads CSVGRGPNTEAFF. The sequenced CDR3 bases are TGCAGTGTTGGGCGGGGCCCGAACACTGAA.

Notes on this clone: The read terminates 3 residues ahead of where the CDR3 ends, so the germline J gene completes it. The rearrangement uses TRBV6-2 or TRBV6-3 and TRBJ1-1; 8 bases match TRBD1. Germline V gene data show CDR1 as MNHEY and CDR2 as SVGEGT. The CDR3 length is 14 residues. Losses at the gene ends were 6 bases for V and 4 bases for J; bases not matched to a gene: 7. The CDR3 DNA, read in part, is TGTGCCAGCAGACGCGGACAGGGTTCCACTGAA. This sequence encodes CASRRGQGSTE. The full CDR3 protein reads CASRRGQGSTEAFF.

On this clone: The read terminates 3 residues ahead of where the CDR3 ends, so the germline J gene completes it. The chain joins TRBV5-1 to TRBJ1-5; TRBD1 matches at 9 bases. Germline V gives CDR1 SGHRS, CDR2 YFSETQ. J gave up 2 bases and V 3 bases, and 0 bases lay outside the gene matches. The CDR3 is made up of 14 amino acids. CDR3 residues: CASSWTGGNQPQHF. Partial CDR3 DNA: TGCGCCAGCAGCTGGACAGGGGGCAATCAGCCC.

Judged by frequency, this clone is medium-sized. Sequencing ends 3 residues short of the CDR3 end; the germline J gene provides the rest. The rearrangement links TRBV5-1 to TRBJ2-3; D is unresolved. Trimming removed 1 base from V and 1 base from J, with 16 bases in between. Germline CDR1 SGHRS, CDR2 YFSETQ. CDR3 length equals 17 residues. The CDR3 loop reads CASSLLGPGRRTDTQYF. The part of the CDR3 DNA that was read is TGCGCCAGCAGCTTGTTAGGTCCAGGCCGCCGCACAGATACG.

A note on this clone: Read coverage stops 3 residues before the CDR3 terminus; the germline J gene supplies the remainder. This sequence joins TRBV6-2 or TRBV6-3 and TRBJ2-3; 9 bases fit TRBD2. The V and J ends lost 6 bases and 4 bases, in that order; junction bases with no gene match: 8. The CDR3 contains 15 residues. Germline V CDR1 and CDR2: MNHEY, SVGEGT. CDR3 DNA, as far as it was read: TGTGCCAGCAGGACTGCGGGAGGGCCCCCAGATACG. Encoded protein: CASRTAGGPPDT. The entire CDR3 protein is CASRTAGGPPDTQYF.

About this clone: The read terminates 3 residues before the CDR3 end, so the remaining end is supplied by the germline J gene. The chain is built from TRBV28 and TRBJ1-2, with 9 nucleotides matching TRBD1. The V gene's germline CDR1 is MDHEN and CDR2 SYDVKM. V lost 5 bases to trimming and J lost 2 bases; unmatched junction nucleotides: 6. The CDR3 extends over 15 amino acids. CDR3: CASSLGTGRNYGYTF. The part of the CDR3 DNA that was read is TGTGCCAGCAGTCTCGGGACAGGGAGGAACTATGGC.

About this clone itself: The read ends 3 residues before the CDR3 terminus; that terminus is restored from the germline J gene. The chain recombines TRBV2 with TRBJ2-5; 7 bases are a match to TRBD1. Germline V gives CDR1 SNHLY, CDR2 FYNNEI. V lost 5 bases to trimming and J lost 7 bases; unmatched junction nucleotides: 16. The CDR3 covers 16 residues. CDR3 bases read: TGTGCCAGCAGTAACGGACAGGTTCAACTAGGGGGGACC. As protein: CASSNGQVQLGGT. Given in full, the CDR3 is CASSNGQVQLGGTQYF.

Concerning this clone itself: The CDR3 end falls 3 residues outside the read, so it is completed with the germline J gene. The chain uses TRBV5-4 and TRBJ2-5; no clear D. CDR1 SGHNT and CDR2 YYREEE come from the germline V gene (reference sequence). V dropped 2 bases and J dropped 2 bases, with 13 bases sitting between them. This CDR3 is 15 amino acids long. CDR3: CASSFVSNRQETQYF. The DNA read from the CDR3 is TGTGCCAGCAGCTTCGTGAGTAACAGACAAGAGACC.

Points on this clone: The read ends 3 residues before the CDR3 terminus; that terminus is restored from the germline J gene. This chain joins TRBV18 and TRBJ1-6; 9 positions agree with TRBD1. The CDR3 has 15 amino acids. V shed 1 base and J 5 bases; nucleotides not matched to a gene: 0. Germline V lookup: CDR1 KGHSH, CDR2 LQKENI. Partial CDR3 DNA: TGTGCCAGCTCACCACGGACAGGGGATAATTCACCC. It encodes CASSPRTGDNSP. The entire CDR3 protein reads CASSPRTGDNSPLHF.

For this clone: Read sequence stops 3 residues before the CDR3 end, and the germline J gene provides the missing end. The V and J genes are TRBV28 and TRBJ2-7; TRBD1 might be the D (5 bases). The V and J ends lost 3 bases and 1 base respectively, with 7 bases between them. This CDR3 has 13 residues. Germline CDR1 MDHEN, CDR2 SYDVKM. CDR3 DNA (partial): TGTGCCAGCAGTTTCAGGGTTTCCTACGAG. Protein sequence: CASSFRVSYE. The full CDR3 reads CASSFRVSYEQYF.

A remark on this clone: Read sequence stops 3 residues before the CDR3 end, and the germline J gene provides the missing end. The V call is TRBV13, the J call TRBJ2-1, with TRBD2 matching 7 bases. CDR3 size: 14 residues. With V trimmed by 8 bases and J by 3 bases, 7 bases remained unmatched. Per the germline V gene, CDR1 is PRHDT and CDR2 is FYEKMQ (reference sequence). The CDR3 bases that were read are TGTGCCAGCTCCCGTGGCGGGGGCTACAATGAG. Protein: CASSRGGGYNE. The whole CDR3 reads CASSRGGGYNEQFF.

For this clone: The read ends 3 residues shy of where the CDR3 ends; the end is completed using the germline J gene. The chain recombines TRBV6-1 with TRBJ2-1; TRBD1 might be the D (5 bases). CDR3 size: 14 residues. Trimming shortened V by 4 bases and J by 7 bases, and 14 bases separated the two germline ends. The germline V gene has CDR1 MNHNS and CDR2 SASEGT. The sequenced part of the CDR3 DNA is TGTGCCAGCAGTGTTAAGGGGTGGGCAAATGAG. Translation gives CASSVKGWANE. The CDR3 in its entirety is CASSVKGWANEQFF.

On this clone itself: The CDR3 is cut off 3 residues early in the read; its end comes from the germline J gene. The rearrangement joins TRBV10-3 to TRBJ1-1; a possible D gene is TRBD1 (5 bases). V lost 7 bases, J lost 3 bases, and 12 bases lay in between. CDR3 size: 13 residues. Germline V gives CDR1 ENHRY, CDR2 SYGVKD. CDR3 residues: CAITDSMDTEAFF. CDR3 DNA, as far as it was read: TGTGCCATCACCGACAGTATGGACACTGAA.